The clone carrying this T cell receptor beta chain came up a few times. This sample is part of a study of T cells after yellow fever vaccination. On the study more broadly: Some fractions had low cell numbers, and these were prepared with SMART-Seq v4 Ultra Low Input.

TCRdb recomputed calls from the 5' RACE reads with MiXCR, one row per CDR3 protein. Of 120,000 to 150,000 distinct CDR3 sequences listed, 7.7% are singletons. V was shortened by 5 bases and J by 0 bases, with 17 bases between the two germline ends. Germline V gene data show CDR1 as SGHVS and CDR2 as FNYEAQ. The CDR3 covers 16 residues. The sequence came from a man aged 25-40 years who received the YFV17D yellow fever vaccine. This sample comprised CD4+ T cells sorted from PBMCs, obtained 5 days after the yellow fever booster vaccination. The rearrangement joins TRBV7-6 to TRBJ2-7; tentative D call: TRBD1 (7 bases). This chain's CDR3 is CASSLMEGQFSYEQYF. Written as DNA, the CDR3 is TGTGCCAGCAGCCTTATGGAGGGACAGTTCTCCTACGAGCAGTACTTC.